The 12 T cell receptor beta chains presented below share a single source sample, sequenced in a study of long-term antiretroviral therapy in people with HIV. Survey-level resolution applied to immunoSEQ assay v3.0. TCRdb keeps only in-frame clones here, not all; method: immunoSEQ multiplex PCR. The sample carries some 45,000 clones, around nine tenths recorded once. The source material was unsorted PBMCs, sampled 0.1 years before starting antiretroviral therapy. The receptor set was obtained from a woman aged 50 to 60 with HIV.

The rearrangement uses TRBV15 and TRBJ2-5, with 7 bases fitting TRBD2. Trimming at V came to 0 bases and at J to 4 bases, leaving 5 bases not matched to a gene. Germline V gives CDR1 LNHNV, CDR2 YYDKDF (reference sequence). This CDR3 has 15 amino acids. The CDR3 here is CATSRDLGGGETQYF. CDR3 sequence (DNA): TGTGCCACCAGCAGAGATCTGGGCGGGGGAGAGACCCAGTACTTC.

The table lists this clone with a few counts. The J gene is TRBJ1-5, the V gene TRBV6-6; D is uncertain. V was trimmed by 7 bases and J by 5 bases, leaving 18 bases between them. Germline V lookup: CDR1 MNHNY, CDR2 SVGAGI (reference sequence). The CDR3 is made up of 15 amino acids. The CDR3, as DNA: TGTGCCAGCACCCTGGACCCGTCCCTCCATCAGCCCCAGCATTTT. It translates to CASTLDPSLHQPQHF.

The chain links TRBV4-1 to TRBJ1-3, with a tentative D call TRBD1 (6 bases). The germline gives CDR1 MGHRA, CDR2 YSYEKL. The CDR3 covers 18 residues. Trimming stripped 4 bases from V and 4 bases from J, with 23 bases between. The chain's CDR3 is CASSPGGSSGGSGNTIYF. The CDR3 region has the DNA TGCGCCAGCAGCCCCGGAGGTTCCAGTGGGGGCTCAGGAAACACCATATATTTT.

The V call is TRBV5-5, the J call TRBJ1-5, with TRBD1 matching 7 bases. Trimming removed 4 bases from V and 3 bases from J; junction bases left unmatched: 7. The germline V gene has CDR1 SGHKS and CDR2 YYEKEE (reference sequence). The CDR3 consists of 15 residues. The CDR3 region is CASSQETGNNQPQHF. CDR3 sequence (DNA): TGTGCCAGCAGCCAAGAGACAGGGAACAATCAGCCCCAGCATTTT.

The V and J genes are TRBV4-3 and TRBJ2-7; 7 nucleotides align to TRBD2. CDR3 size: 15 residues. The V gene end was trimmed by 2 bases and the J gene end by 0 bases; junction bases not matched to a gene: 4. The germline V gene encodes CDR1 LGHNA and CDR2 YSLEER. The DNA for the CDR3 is TGCGCCAGCAGCCAACAGCGGGGTAGCTCCTACGAGCAGTACTTC. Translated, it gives CASSQQRGSSYEQYF.

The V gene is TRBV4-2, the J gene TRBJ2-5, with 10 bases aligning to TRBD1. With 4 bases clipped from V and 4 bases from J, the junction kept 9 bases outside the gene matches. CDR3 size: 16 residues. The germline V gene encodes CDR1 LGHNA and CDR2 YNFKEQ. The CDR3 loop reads CASSLGGGDRGETQYF. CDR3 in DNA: TGTGCCAGCAGCCTAGGGGGAGGGGACAGGGGAGAGACCCAGTACTTC.

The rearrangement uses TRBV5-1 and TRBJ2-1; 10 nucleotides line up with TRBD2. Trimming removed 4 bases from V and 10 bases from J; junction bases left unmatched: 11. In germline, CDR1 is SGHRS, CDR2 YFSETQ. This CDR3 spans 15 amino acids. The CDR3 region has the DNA TGCGCCAGCAGCGAAGGGACTAGCGCTCCGAGGGAGCAGTTCTTC. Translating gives CASSEGTSAPREQFF.

The CDR3 protein is CASNRRMNTEAFF. CDR3 nucleotide sequence: TGTGCCAGCAACCGCCGGATGAACACTGAAGCTTTCTTT. The chain combines TRBV6-5 with TRBJ1-1; D call uncertain. Trimming stripped 7 bases from V and 0 bases from J, with 9 bases between. This CDR3 contains 13 residues. Looked up from germline, CDR1 is MNHEY and CDR2 is SVGAGI.

Written as DNA, the CDR3 is TGCAGCGTCGGACCAGGGGGATACAATCAGCCCCAGCATTTT. It is translated as CSVGPGGYNQPQHF. The chain carries TRBV29-1 and TRBJ1-5; 7 nucleotides align to TRBD1. The CDR3 is made up of 14 amino acids. V gave up 6 bases and J gave up 3 bases; unmatched junction bases: 8. Germline CDR1 SQVTM, CDR2 ANQGSEA.

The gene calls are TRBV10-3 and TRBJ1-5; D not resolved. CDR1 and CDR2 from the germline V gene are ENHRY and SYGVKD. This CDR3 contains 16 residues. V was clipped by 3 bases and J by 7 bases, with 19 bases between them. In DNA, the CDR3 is TGTGCCATCAGTGAAGATCGATCGGGCTTAGACCAGCCCCAGCATTTT. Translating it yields CAISEDRSGLDQPQHF.

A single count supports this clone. The CDR3 sequence: CASSESGQGNTIYF. Written as DNA, the CDR3 is TGTGCCAGCAGTGAATCGGGACAGGGAAACACCATATATTTT. The chain uses TRBV6-1 and TRBJ1-3; 7 bases match TRBD1. The J segment lost 4 bases and the V segment lost 2 bases, leaving 2 bases of the junction unmatched. The CDR3 totals 14 residues. Per the germline V gene, CDR1 is MNHNS and CDR2 is SASEGT.

CDR3 DNA: TGTGCCAGCGGAGAGGACAGTCGACCCCTCCACTTT. This sequence encodes CASGEDSRPLHF. The rearrangement joins TRBV6-5 to TRBJ1-6; D might be TRBD1 (6 bases). In germline, CDR1 is MNHEY, CDR2 SVGAGI. Trimming removed 8 bases from V and 12 bases from J, with 14 bases in between. The CDR3 consists of 12 residues.